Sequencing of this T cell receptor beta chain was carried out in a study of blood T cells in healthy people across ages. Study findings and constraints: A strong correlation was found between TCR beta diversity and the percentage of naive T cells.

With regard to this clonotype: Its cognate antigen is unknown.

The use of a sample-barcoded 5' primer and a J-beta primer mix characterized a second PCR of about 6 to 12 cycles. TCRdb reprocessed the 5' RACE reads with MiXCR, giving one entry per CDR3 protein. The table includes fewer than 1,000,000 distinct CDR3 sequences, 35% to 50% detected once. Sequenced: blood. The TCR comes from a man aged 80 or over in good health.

In nucleotides, the CDR3 is TGTGCCAGCAGCCAAGCGTGGGGTTCACCCCTCCACTTT. Translated: CASSQAWGSPLHF. The V and J genes are TRBV4-2 and TRBJ1-6; D is unresolved. The germline V gene has CDR1 LGHNA and CDR2 YNFKEQ. V was pared by 1 base and J by 9 bases, with 7 bases between. CDR3 length: 13 amino acids.